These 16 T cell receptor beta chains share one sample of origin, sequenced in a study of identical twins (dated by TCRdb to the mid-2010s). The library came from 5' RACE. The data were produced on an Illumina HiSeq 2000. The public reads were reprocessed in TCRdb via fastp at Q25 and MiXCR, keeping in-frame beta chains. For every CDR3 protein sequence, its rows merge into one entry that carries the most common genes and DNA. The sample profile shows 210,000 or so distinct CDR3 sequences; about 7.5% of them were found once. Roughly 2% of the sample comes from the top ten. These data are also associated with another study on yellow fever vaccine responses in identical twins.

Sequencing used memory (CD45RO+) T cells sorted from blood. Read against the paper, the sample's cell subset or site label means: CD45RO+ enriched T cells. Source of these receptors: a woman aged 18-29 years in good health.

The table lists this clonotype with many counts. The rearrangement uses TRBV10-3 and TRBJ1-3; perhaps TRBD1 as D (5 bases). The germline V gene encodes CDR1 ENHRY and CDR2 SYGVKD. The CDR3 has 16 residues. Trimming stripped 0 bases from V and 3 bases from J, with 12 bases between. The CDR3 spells CAISESTGVSGNTIYF. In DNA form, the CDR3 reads TGTGCCATCAGTGAGTCTACAGGAGTGAGTGGAAACACCATATATTTT.

Here the CDR3 reads CASSRVPGLPNEQFF. CDR3 nucleotide sequence: TGCGCCAGCAGCCGAGTCCCGGGACTCCCAAATGAGCAGTTCTTC. The V call is TRBV4-3, the J call TRBJ2-1, with a weak D call TRBD2 (6 bases). From germline, CDR1 is LGHNA and CDR2 YSLEER. The CDR3 is made up of 15 amino acids. Trimming removed 4 bases at V and 7 bases at J, with 17 bases between.

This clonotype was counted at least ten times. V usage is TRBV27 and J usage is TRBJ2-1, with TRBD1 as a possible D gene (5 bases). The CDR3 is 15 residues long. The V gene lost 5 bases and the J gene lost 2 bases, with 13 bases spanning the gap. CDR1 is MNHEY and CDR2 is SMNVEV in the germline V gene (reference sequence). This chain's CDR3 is CASSQGAATYNEQFF. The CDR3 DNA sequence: TGTGCCAGCAGTCAAGGGGCAGCCACCTACAATGAGCAGTTCTTC.

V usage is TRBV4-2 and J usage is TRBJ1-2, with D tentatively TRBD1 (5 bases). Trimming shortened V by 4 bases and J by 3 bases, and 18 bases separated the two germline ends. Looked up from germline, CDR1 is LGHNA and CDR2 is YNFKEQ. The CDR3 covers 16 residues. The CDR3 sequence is CASSREWGQIHYGYTF. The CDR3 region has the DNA TGTGCCAGCAGCCGAGAATGGGGCCAGATCCACTATGGCTACACCTTC.

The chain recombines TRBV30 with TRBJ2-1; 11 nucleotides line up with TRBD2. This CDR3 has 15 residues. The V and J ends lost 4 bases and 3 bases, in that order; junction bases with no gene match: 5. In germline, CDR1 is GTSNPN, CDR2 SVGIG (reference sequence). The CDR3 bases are TGTGCCTGGATGGTAGCGGGAGGGGACTACAATGAGCAGTTCTTC. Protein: CAWMVAGGDYNEQFF.

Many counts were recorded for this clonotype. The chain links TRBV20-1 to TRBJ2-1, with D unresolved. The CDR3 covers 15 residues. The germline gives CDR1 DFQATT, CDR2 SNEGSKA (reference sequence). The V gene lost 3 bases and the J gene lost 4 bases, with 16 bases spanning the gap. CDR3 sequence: CSASKIETAYNEQFF. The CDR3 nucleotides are TGCAGTGCTAGTAAAATAGAAACCGCATACAATGAGCAGTTCTTC.

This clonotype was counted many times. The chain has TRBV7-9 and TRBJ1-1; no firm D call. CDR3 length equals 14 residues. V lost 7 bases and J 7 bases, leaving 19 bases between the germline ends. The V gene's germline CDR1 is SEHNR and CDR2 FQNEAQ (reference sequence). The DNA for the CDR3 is TGTGCCAGCAACCCTCAAGGGCAATCCAGTGAAGCTTTCTTT. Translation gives CASNPQGQSSEAFF.

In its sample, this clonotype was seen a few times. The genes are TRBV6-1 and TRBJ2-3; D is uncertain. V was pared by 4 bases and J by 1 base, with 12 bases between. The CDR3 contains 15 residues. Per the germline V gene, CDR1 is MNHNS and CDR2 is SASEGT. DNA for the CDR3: TGTGCCAGCAGTGCACAGAGAAGTGGCACAGATACGCAGTATTTT. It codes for CASSAQRSGTDTQYF.

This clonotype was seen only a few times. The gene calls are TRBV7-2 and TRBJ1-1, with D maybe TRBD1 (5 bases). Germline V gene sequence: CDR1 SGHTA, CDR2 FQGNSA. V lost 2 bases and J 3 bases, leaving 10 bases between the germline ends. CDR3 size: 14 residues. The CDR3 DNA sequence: TGTGCCAGCAGCTTATTCGGAGGGGACACTGAAGCTTTCTTT. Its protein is CASSLFGGDTEAFF.

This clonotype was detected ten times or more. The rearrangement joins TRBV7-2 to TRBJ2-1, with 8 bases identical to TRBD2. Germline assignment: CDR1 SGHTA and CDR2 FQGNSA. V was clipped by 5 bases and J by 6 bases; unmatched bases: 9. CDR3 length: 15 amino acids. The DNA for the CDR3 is TGTGCCAGCAGCCAAACCGGGACTAGGGTCAATGAGCAGTTCTTC. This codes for CASSQTGTRVNEQFF.

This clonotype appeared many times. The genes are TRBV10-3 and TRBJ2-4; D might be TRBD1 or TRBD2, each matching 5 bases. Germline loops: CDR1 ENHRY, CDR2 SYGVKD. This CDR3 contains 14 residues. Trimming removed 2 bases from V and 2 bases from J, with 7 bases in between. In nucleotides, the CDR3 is TGTGCCATCAGTGAGCCGGGACCCAAAAACATTCAGTACTTC. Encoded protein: CAISEPGPKNIQYF.

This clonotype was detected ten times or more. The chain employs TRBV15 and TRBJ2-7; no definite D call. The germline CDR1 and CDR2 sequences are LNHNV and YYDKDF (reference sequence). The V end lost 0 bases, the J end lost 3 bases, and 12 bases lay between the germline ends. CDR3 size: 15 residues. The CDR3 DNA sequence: TGTGCCACCAGCAGAGATAAAAATGCAAACTACGAGCAGTACTTC. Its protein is CATSRDKNANYEQYF.

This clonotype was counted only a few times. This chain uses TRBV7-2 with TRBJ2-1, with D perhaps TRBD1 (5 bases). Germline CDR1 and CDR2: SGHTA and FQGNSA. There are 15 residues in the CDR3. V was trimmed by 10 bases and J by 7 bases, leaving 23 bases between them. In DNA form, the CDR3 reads TGTGCCACCACCCTACAAGGGGTTTCTCAAAATGAGCAGTTCTTC. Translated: CATTLQGVSQNEQFF. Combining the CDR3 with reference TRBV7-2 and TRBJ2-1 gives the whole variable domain GAGVSQSPSNKVTEKGKDVELRCDPISGHTALYWYRQSLGQGLEFLIYFQGNSAPDKSGLPSDRFSAERTGGSVSTLTIQRTQQEDSAVYLCATTLQGVSQNEQFFGPGTRLTVL.

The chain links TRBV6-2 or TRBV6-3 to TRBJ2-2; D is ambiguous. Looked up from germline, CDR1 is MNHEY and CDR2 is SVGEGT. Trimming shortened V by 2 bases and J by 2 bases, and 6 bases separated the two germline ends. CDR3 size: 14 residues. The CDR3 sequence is CASSYDFNTGELFF. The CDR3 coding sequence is TGTGCCAGCAGTTACGATTTTAACACCGGGGAGCTGTTTTTT.

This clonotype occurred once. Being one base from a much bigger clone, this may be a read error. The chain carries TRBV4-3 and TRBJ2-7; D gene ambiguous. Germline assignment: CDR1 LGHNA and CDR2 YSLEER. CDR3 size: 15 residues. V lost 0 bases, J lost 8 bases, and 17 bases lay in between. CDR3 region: CASSQEFGRSYKQYF. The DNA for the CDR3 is TGCGCCAGCAGCCAAGAGTTCGGCAGAAGTTACAAGCAGTACTTC.

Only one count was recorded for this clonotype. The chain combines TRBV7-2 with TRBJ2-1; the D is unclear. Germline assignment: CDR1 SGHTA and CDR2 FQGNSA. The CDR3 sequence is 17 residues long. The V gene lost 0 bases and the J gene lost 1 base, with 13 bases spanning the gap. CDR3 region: CASSLAQNSISYNEQFF. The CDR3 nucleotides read TGTGCCAGCAGCTTAGCCCAGAATAGCATATCCTACAATGAGCAGTTCTTC.